This T cell receptor (beta chain) was sequenced for a study of blood T cell repertoires in COVID-19. Study at large: COVID-19 samples, acute and convalescent, were from the United States, Italy and Spain. The cDNA or gDNA used as material had been derived from T cells, B-cell-depleted T cells, or PBMCs.

Source study methods: Amplification of reference gene primers was used by the study to estimate nucleated cell counts. The table came from immunoSEQ multiplex PCR; TCRdb's copy has only in-frame clones and leaves some out. V, J and clone size reflect that table, while D and trimming were determined from the DNA. The repertoire holds 160,000 or so clones, with about nine tenths as singletons. This CDR3 spans 12 amino acids. With 7 bases clipped from V and 4 bases from J, the junction kept 5 bases outside the gene matches. Germline values: CDR1 GTSNPN, CDR2 SVGIG (reference sequence). The sequence derives from a man between 60 and 75 years old with active or convalescent COVID-19. The V and J genes are TRBV30 and TRBJ1-2; 8 nucleotides agree with TRBD1. The material sequenced was peripheral blood. CDR3 residues: CASQGDIYGYTF. CDR3 sequence (DNA): TGTGCCTCACAGGGGGACATCTATGGCTACACCTTC. Full variable domain (outside the CDR3, taken from reference TRBV30 and TRBJ1-2): SQTIHQWPATLVQPVGSPLSLECTVEGTSNPNLYWYRQAAGRGLQLLFYSVGIGQISSEVPQNLSASRPQDRQFILSSKKLLLSDSGFYLCASQGDIYGYTFGSGTRLTVV.